These 21 T cell receptor beta chains were sequenced from one sample in a study of CD8 T cells in ankylosing spondylitis (dated by TCRdb to 2016 to 2017). Library preparation employed 5' RACE. The run used an Illumina HiSeq 2500. The public sequencing data were trimmed at Q25 with fastp and processed into clonotypes with MiXCR by TCRdb, which kept only in-frame beta chains. When rows share a CDR3 protein, they turn into one entry using the most common DNA and genes. Within this sample are some 130,000 distinct CDR3 sequences, with 6.5% to 8.5% of them counted one time only. The ten largest clones add up to 6% to 9.5% of the sample. The sample comprised synovial fluid, either unsorted or a sorted T cell fraction (not recorded which). Source of these receptors: a male donor with ankylosing spondylitis.

This clonotype was recorded many times. V usage is TRBV9 and J usage is TRBJ2-2, with 11 bases fitting TRBD2. The V gene end was trimmed by 4 bases and the J gene end by 7 bases; junction bases not matched to a gene: 6. In germline, CDR1 is SGDLS, CDR2 YYNGEE. CDR3 length: 15 residues. The CDR3 sequence: CASSFSGGAIGELFF. The CDR3 region has the DNA TGTGCCAGCAGCTTTAGCGGGGGGGCAATCGGGGAGCTGTTTTTT.

This clonotype was seen at least ten times. The chain is built from TRBV5-1 and TRBJ2-2; no reliable D call. The V end was cut by 0 bases, the J end by 6 bases, with 6 bases between. Germline V gives CDR1 SGHRS, CDR2 YFSETQ. The CDR3 length is 13 residues. The CDR3 loop is CASSLDGSGELFF. The CDR3 nucleotides are TGCGCCAGCAGCTTGGACGGTTCCGGGGAGCTGTTTTTT.

This clonotype occurred a few times. The chain joins TRBV7-6 to TRBJ1-5, with a tentative D call TRBD1 (6 bases). The CDR3 totals 14 residues. V was clipped by 1 base and J by 5 bases, with 9 bases between them. CDR1 is SGHVS, CDR2 FNYEAQ, per germline. CDR3 nucleotides: TGTGCCAGCAGCTTAGAGGCAGGGGATCAGCCCCAGCATTTT. It yields the protein CASSLEAGDQPQHF. The full variable domain, in which reference TRBV7-6 and TRBJ1-5 provide the parts outside the CDR3, is GAGVSQSPRYKVTKRGQDVALRCDPISGHVSLYWYRQALGQGPEFLTYFNYEAQQDKSGLPNDRFSAERPEGSISTLTIQRTEQRDSAMYRCASSLEAGDQPQHFGDGTRLSIL.

V gene TRBV20-1 combines with J gene TRBJ2-5, with 11 nucleotides matching TRBD1. Germline assignment: CDR1 DFQATT and CDR2 SNEGSKA (reference sequence). The CDR3 sequence is 15 residues long. V gave up 6 bases and J gave up 3 bases; unmatched junction bases: 9. DNA of the CDR3: TGCAGTGCAAAAGGGGACAGGGGGATTGAAGAGACCCAGTACTTC. This codes for CSAKGDRGIEETQYF.

This clonotype has ten or more counts. The chain couples TRBV20-1 to TRBJ1-5; D gene uncertain. This CDR3 has 11 residues. The V gene lost 6 bases and the J gene lost 2 bases, with 5 bases spanning the gap. Germline V gene sequence: CDR1 DFQATT, CDR2 SNEGSKA (reference sequence). CDR3 DNA sequence: TGCAGTGCCAAGGGCAATCAGCCCCAGCATTTT. It is translated as CSAKGNQPQHF.

This clonotype appeared many times. The chain combines TRBV20-1 with TRBJ2-1; tentative D call: TRBD2 (5 bases). This CDR3 comprises 13 residues. CDR1 and CDR2 from the germline V gene are DFQATT and SNEGSKA (reference sequence). V lost 6 bases, J lost 8 bases, and 17 bases lay in between. CDR3 sequence (DNA): TGCAGTGCCCCCTCGGGAATGCGGGATGAGCAGTTCTTC. Its protein product is CSAPSGMRDEQFF.

This clonotype was counted many times. V and J are TRBV28 and TRBJ2-7; D unclear. The V gene lost 5 bases and the J gene lost 2 bases, with 13 bases spanning the gap. The CDR3 has 14 residues. Per the germline V gene, CDR1 is MDHEN and CDR2 is SYDVKM. CDR3 in amino acids: CASSHGSFPYEQYF. CDR3 DNA sequence: TGTGCCAGCAGTCACGGGTCCTTCCCCTACGAGCAGTACTTC.

This clonotype was counted a few times. This sequence joins TRBV15 and TRBJ2-7; D is perhaps TRBD1 (5 bases). The germline gives CDR1 LNHNV, CDR2 YYDKDF (reference sequence). The CDR3 runs 14 residues. Between the trimmed V and J ends, which lost 6 bases and 3 bases, there was a span of 15 bases. The CDR3 DNA is TGTGCCACCAGTACAGTTCAGGGAAGCTACGAGCAGTACTTC. This codes for CATSTVQGSYEQYF. The variable domain in full, completed from reference TRBV15 and TRBJ2-7, reads DAMVIQNPRYQVTQFGKPVTLSCSQTLNHNVMYWYQQKSSQAPKLLFHYYDKDFNNEADTPDNFQSRRPNTSFCFLDIRSPGLGDTAMYLCATSTVQGSYEQYFGPGTRLTVT.

This clonotype has ten or more counts. The rearrangement links TRBV5-1 to TRBJ1-5, with 9 bases that match TRBD1. The J segment lost 6 bases and the V segment lost 1 base, leaving 11 bases of the junction unmatched. Germline V CDR1 and CDR2: SGHRS, YFSETQ. The CDR3 extends over 17 amino acids. The CDR3 DNA reads TGCGCCAGCAGCTTGATTGGGGGACAGGGTGGGATTCAGCCCCAGCATTTT. Translating it yields CASSLIGGQGGIQPQHF.

About this clonotype itself: A read error may be the cause here, since a much bigger clone is one base away. This chain connects TRBV20-1 to TRBJ2-5; TRBD2 agrees at 11 bases. The CDR3 runs 17 residues. The germline V gene has CDR1 DFQATT and CDR2 SNEGSKA (reference sequence). CDR3 DNA: TGCAGTGCTAGAGGCATAGCGGGAGGGACATTTATAGAGACCCGGTACTTC. Its protein product is CSARGIAGGTFIETRYF.

In this sample, this clonotype turned up many times. The chain employs TRBV7-2 and TRBJ2-2, with 7 bases aligning to TRBD1. The CDR3 loop spans 14 amino acids. The germline gives CDR1 SGHTA, CDR2 FQGNSA. V trimming: 6 bases; J trimming: 4 bases; junction bases outside the gene matches: 5. The CDR3 region is CASSGQVGTGELFF. CDR3 in DNA: TGTGCCAGCAGTGGACAGGTCGGCACCGGGGAGCTGTTTTTT.

This clonotype appeared a single time. The chain couples TRBV4-1 to TRBJ2-3, with D tentatively TRBD2 (5 bases). Germline V lookup: CDR1 MGHRA, CDR2 YSYEKL. The CDR3 spans 15 residues. The V and J ends lost 1 base and 4 bases respectively, with 12 bases between them. CDR3 residues: CASSQGGALSDTQYF. As DNA, the CDR3 is TGCGCCAGCAGCCAAGGGGGAGCACTGTCAGATACGCAGTATTTT.

This clonotype was counted ten times or more. V gene TRBV28 combines with J gene TRBJ2-7; maybe TRBD2 (6 bases). The V gene lost 6 bases and the J gene lost 6 bases, with 24 bases spanning the gap. The length of the CDR3 is 16 residues. The germline CDR1 and CDR2 sequences are MDHEN and SYDVKM. As DNA, the CDR3 is TGTGCCAGCAGACCCTTTACCGGGGGTAGGGGCCGCGAGCAGTACTTC. It translates to CASRPFTGGRGREQYF.

The sample holds a few counts of this clonotype. This chain uses TRBV6-1 with TRBJ1-5; unclear D gene. Trimming left V 8 bases short and J 5 bases short, with 13 bases between. Germline V gives CDR1 MNHNS, CDR2 SASEGT. CDR3 size: 13 residues. The CDR3 sequence: CASGEQQDQPQHF. As DNA, the CDR3 is TGTGCCAGCGGCGAACAGCAGGATCAGCCCCAGCATTTT.

This clonotype was seen many times. This sequence joins TRBV24-1 and TRBJ2-5; TRBD2 might be the D (7 bases). CDR1 is KGHDR and CDR2 is SFDVKD in the germline V gene. CDR3 length: 15 amino acids. V was clipped by 4 bases and J by 9 bases, with 20 bases between them. The CDR3 DNA reads as TGTGCCACCAGTGACCCCAGGGGTGCGGGGGCGGCCCAGTACTTC. This sequence encodes CATSDPRGAGAAQYF.

A few counts support this clonotype. For the CDR3, the DNA is TGTGCCAGCAGTCCCGGGGTGGACACCATATATTTT. Its protein is CASSPGVDTIYF. This sequence joins TRBV3-1 and TRBJ1-3; no definite D call. The CDR3 totals 12 residues. Trimming stripped 6 bases from V and 8 bases from J, with 11 bases between. Looked up from germline, CDR1 is LGHDT and CDR2 is YNNKEL (reference sequence).

The sample holds a few counts of this clonotype. This rearrangement joins TRBV24-1 to TRBJ2-5; D ambiguous. CDR1 and CDR2 from the germline V gene are KGHDR and SFDVKD. Deletions cut 3 bases from V and 5 bases from J, with 6 bases between. CDR3 length: 12 amino acids. The chain's CDR3 is CATSDPSETQYF. The CDR3 DNA reads TGTGCCACCAGTGATCCCTCGGAGACCCAGTACTTC.

At least ten counts were recorded for this clonotype. The chain combines TRBV7-9 with TRBJ2-5, with D maybe TRBD2 (6 bases). The CDR3 is 15 amino acids. V was trimmed by 1 base and J by 1 base, leaving 10 bases between them. CDR1 is SEHNR and CDR2 is FQNEAQ in the germline V gene (reference sequence). The CDR3 DNA reads TGTGCCAGCAGCTTAGGGGCTAGCGCCCAAGAGACCCAGTACTTC. Protein product: CASSLGASAQETQYF.

This clonotype has only a few counts. V gene TRBV3-1 combines with J gene TRBJ2-1; no firm D call. The CDR3 runs to 12 residues. The V gene lost 1 base and the J gene lost 7 bases, with 5 bases spanning the gap. The germline gives CDR1 LGHDT, CDR2 YNNKEL (reference sequence). The CDR3 sequence: CASSQVVNEQFF. CDR3 nucleotide sequence: TGTGCCAGCAGCCAAGTTGTTAATGAGCAGTTCTTC.

The rearrangement joins TRBV5-6 to TRBJ1-2; D unclear. From germline, CDR1 is SGHDT and CDR2 YYEEEE. V gave up 1 base and J gave up 4 bases, with 5 bases separating them. This CDR3 is 12 amino acids long. CDR3 amino acids: CASSLSAYGYTF. The CDR3 DNA sequence: TGTGCCAGCAGCTTGTCAGCCTATGGCTACACCTTC.

This clonotype is medium-sized (0.01 to 0.1%) in the sample. The genes are TRBV6-5 and TRBJ2-1, with 7 nucleotides matching TRBD1. This CDR3 has 14 residues. V lost 6 bases, J lost 3 bases, and 5 bases stayed unmatched. Germline V CDR1 and CDR2: MNHEY, SVGAGI. In DNA, the CDR3 is TGTGCCAGCAGAACCGGGACAGACTACAATGAGCAGTTCTTC. It translates to CASRTGTDYNEQFF.